This TCR beta chain was recorded in a study of blood T cell repertoires in COVID-19. Study details: Spain, Italy and the United States supplied samples that represented acute and convalescent COVID-19. From T cells, B-cell-depleted T cells, or PBMCs came the material, which was cDNA or gDNA.

There are 16 residues in the CDR3. The germline V gene has CDR1 MNHEY and CDR2 SMNVEV (reference sequence). Trimming took off 2 bases at V and 3 bases at J, with 14 bases between the two ends. This clone showed up just once. The authors' processing: The authors estimated nucleated cell counts from reference gene primer amplification. Clones were read by immunoSEQ multiplex PCR, and TCRdb kept only the in-frame ones, dropping some. Clonal size and the V and J genes are those of that table, whereas D and trimming came from the DNA. Seen here are 65,000 to 90,000 clones, around 88% observed once, and the top ten hold 6% to 7.5%.

The receptor comes from a woman older than 75 with acute or convalescent COVID-19. The chain is built from TRBV27 and TRBJ2-1; possibly TRBD2 for D (6 bases). Sequences were obtained from peripheral blood. CDR3 sequence (DNA): TGTGCCAGCAGTTTACGGGGGTCATCCCACTACAATGAGCAGTTCTTC. Protein product: CASSLRGSSHYNEQFF.